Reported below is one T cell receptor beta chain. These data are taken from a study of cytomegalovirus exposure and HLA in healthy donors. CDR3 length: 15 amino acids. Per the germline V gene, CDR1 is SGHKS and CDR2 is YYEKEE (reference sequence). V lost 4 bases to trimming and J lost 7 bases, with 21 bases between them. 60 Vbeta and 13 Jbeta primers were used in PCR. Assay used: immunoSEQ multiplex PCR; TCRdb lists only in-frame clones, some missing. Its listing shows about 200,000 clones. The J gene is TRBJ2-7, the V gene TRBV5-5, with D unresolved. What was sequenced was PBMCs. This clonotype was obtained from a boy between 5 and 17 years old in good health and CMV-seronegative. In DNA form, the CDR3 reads TGTGCCAGCAGCCCGCGCAAGGCGCGGTTTGGGGAGCAGTACTTC. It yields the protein CASSPRKARFGEQYF.